The next 19 T cell receptor beta chains were all read from a single sample in a study of post-analysis software for immune sequencing data. Study-level results: TRBV5-6, TRBV5-1 and TRBV20-1 belonged to a set of about 5 TRBV segments that were more frequent in patients than controls.

Researchers reported that TCR beta cDNA libraries carried unique molecular identifiers. TCRdb ran MiXCR on the PCR reads and lists one entry per CDR3 protein. The repertoire holds about 540,000 distinct CDR3 sequences, approximately 34% seen once, with approximately 5.4% in the top ten. Their antigens remain unidentified. The specimen sequenced was blood. These receptors came from a girl under 18 with multiple sclerosis.

This clonotype appeared a single time. This chain joins TRBV7-9 and TRBJ2-1, with D uncertain. CDR3 length equals 14 residues. Per germline, CDR1 SEHNR and CDR2 FQNEAQ (reference sequence). Trimming removed 3 bases from V and 8 bases from J, with 14 bases in between. CDR3 amino acids: CASSFIRAVDEQFF. The DNA of the CDR3 is TGTGCCAGCAGCTTTATTCGGGCAGTGGATGAGCAGTTCTTC.

This clonotype was counted a few times. The CDR3 DNA reads TGTGCCAGCAGCTCTAAGCGGGGGGGCCTCGATGAGCAGTTCTTC. This sequence encodes CASSSKRGGLDEQFF. V is TRBV7-9 and J is TRBJ2-1; 10 positions agree with TRBD2. After removal of 4 bases from V and 8 bases from J, the junction contained 8 bases not matched to a gene. CDR1 and CDR2 from the germline V gene are SEHNR and FQNEAQ (reference sequence). CDR3 length: 15 residues.

The CDR3 reads CASSFRGGIYNEQFF. CDR3 nucleotides: TGTGCCAGCAGCTTCAGGGGAGGAATATACAATGAGCAGTTCTTC. This chain connects TRBV7-2 to TRBJ2-1; either TRBD1 or TRBD2 may fit D (6 bases each). Between the trimmed V and J ends, which lost 3 bases and 4 bases, there was a span of 13 bases. Germline assignment: CDR1 SGHTA and CDR2 FQGNSA. The CDR3 is 15 amino acids.

There are many counts of this clonotype. The chain employs TRBV5-1 and TRBJ2-5, with no clear D. This CDR3 has 12 amino acids. Germline loops: CDR1 SGHRS, CDR2 YFSETQ. Trimming shortened V by 5 bases and J by 1 base, and 6 bases separated the two germline ends. The DNA for the CDR3 is TGCGCCAGCAGTTCGACCCAAGAGACCCAGTACTTC. Protein: CASSSTQETQYF. Supplemented by reference TRBV5-1 and TRBJ2-5, the full variable domain reads KAGVTQTPRYLIKTRGQQVTLSCSPISGHRSVSWYQQTPGQGLQFLFEYFSETQRNKGNFPGRFSGRQFSNSRSEMNVSTLELGDSALYLCASSSTQETQYFGPGTRLLVL.

This clonotype was picked up a small number of times. The V and J genes are TRBV7-9 and TRBJ2-1, with D perhaps matching TRBD2 (6 bases). Germline V gene lookup returns CDR1 SEHNR and CDR2 FQNEAQ (reference sequence). There are 15 residues in the CDR3. Deletions cut 1 base from V and 15 bases from J, with 22 bases between. CDR3 DNA sequence: TGTGCCAGCAGCTTAGATGCTTTGAGGGAGGTTCGCTCGTTCTTC. This translates into CASSLDALREVRSFF.

This clonotype turned up a few times. This rearrangement joins TRBV10-3 to TRBJ1-2, with D tentatively TRBD1 (6 bases). Germline CDR1 ENHRY, CDR2 SYGVKD. The CDR3 is made up of 16 amino acids. The ends were cut back, 6 bases at V and 1 base at J, with 18 bases in the middle. The CDR3 region has the DNA TGTGCCATCAGAACCCAAACCGGGACAAGTAACTATGGCTACACCTTC. Translated, it gives CAIRTQTGTSNYGYTF.

This chain joins TRBV12-3 or TRBV12-4 and TRBJ2-3; D not resolved. V lost 6 bases and J 1 base, leaving 11 bases between the germline ends. CDR3 length: 14 amino acids. This CDR3 reads CASSFCAGTDTQYF. CDR3 coding DNA: TGTGCCAGCAGCTTCTGCGCGGGCACAGATACGCAGTATTTT.

This clonotype was seen a few times. The rearrangement joins TRBV20-1 to TRBJ2-7; 7 bases fit TRBD1. Germline CDR1 reads DFQATT; CDR2 reads SNEGSKA (reference sequence). The CDR3 loop spans 12 amino acids. The V gene end was trimmed by 6 bases and the J gene end by 6 bases; junction bases not matched to a gene: 8. The CDR3, as DNA: TGCAGTGCCGATACAGGGGTTACCGAGCAGTACTTC. Translated, it gives CSADTGVTEQYF.

This clonotype was observed a few times. The chain recombines TRBV15 with TRBJ2-7; TRBD1 is a possible D gene (5 bases). V lost 2 bases and J 3 bases, leaving 8 bases between the germline ends. The CDR3 runs 13 residues. CDR1 and CDR2 from the germline V gene are LNHNV and YYDKDF (reference sequence). CDR3 protein: CATSRTDIYEQYF. The CDR3 bases are TGTGCCACCAGCAGAACGGACATCTACGAGCAGTACTTC.

This clonotype has ten or more counts. The chain uses TRBV6-5 and TRBJ2-1, with D hard to call. Trimming pared 2 bases from V and 9 bases from J, leaving 5 bases between. Per the germline V gene, CDR1 is MNHEY and CDR2 is SVGAGI. This CDR3 region has 11 residues. CDR3 protein: CASSYGVEQFF. The CDR3 coding sequence is TGTGCCAGCAGTTACGGAGTTGAGCAGTTCTTC.

J is TRBJ1-4 and V is TRBV7-2; 7 bases are shared with TRBD1. Germline CDR1 and CDR2: SGHTA and FQGNSA. The V and J ends lost 1 base and 4 bases, in that order; junction bases with no gene match: 3. This CDR3 has 15 residues. The CDR3 protein is CASSLGQGLNEKLFF. The DNA of the CDR3 is TGTGCCAGCAGCTTAGGACAGGGCCTTAATGAAAAACTGTTTTTT.

This clonotype was detected only a few times. The rearrangement joins TRBV9 to TRBJ1-6; D call uncertain. Germline V gene sequence: CDR1 SGDLS, CDR2 YYNGEE. CDR3 length: 15 amino acids. Trimming shortened V by 1 base and J by 6 bases, and 11 bases separated the two germline ends. The CDR3 sequence is CASSVSGVLNSPLHF. CDR3 nucleotides: TGTGCCAGCAGCGTATCCGGGGTCCTTAATTCACCCCTCCACTTT.

A few counts support this clonotype. The V call is TRBV9, the J call TRBJ2-5; 11 bases agree with TRBD2. The junction had 5 bases not matched to a gene; V was cut back by 0 bases and J by 4 bases. Germline V gene sequence: CDR1 SGDLS, CDR2 YYNGEE. CDR3 length: 16 amino acids. In DNA form, the CDR3 reads TGTGCCAGCAGCGTAGTAGCGGGAGGGGGTTCAGAGACCCAGTACTTC. This translates into CASSVVAGGGSETQYF.

This clonotype turned up a few times. The rearrangement uses TRBV5-1 and TRBJ1-6; D may be TRBD1 (5 bases). V dropped 2 bases and J dropped 6 bases, with 9 bases sitting between them. The CDR3 spans 14 residues. CDR1 SGHRS and CDR2 YFSETQ come from the germline V gene. The CDR3 DNA reads as TGCGCCAGCAGCTTACGACAGCCTAATTCACCCCTCCACTTT. Translated: CASSLRQPNSPLHF.

This sequence joins TRBV7-8 and TRBJ1-2, with D possibly being TRBD1 (6 bases). The V gene's germline CDR1 is SGHVS and CDR2 FQNEAQ. The CDR3 contains 16 residues. Trimming took off 1 base at V and 4 bases at J, with 16 bases between the two ends. This CDR3 reads CASSLVGGRFSYGYTF. The CDR3 nucleotides are TGTGCCAGCAGCTTAGTGGGGGGCCGGTTTAGCTATGGCTACACCTTC.

In this sample, this clonotype turned up a few times. The chain combines TRBV20-1 with TRBJ2-1, with D possibly TRBD2 on 7 matching bases. The CDR3 sequence is 17 residues long. CDR1 is DFQATT, CDR2 SNEGSKA, per germline (reference sequence). V lost 3 bases and J 4 bases, leaving 22 bases between the germline ends. This CDR3 reads CSASPLGGGRKYNEQFF. In nucleotides, the CDR3 is TGCAGTGCTAGTCCCTTAGGGGGGGGGCGCAAATACAATGAGCAGTTCTTC.

V is TRBV20-1 and J is TRBJ2-3; maybe TRBD2 (7 bases). CDR3 length: 15 amino acids. Trimming took off 5 bases at V and 2 bases at J, with 17 bases between the two ends. Germline CDR1 DFQATT, CDR2 SNEGSKA (reference sequence). In DNA, the CDR3 is TGCAGTGCTTTTCTTGGGGGGGCCCCCACAGATACGCAGTATTTT. Amino acid sequence: CSAFLGGAPTDTQYF.

The rearrangement links TRBV10-3 to TRBJ1-1; TRBD1 might be the D (6 bases). The V and J ends lost 2 bases and 4 bases respectively, with 8 bases between them. Germline V gene sequence: CDR1 ENHRY, CDR2 SYGVKD. The CDR3 sequence is 13 residues long. The CDR3 sequence is CAISETGITEAFF. The CDR3 DNA sequence: TGTGCCATCAGTGAGACAGGGATCACTGAAGCTTTCTTT.

The sample holds one count of this clonotype. The rearrangement uses TRBV12-3 or TRBV12-4 and TRBJ2-6; D may be TRBD2 (6 bases). V dropped 4 bases and J dropped 0 bases, with 10 bases sitting between them. The CDR3 is 16 amino acids. The CDR3 DNA reads as TGTGCCAGCAGTTCCGCCGGGGGCTCTGGGGCCAACGTCCTGACTTTC. Amino acids: CASSSAGGSGANVLTF.